This T cell receptor beta chain derives from a study of Ad26.COV2.S vaccination and SARS-CoV-2 variants. In the study overall: Ad26.COV2.S, an intramuscular injection, was given once or twice 56 days apart. Study observations and caveats: Total T cell responses, in the TCR breadth and depth analyses, may have been underestimated. Participants given vaccine showed non-spike TCR breadth similar to that of placebo recipients.

As for this clone: Its antigen remains unknown.

Treatment reported: 19 received Ad26.COV2.S at low or high dose, single or two shots; about 5 received placebo; per-sample allocation not given. At day 63 after the first vaccine or placebo injection, samples were drawn. Ad26 vector vaccine expressed Wuhan-strain SARS-CoV-2 spike. CDR1 is SNHLY, CDR2 FYNNEI, per germline. This CDR3 comprises 16 residues. V lost 5 bases to trimming and J lost 8 bases; unmatched junction nucleotides: 11. Here immunoSEQ multiplex PCR was the method, and the copy in TCRdb shows in-frame clones only, minus some. The sample has about 680,000 clones, roughly 90% seen once. This chain connects TRBV2 to TRBJ2-1, with 11 bases lining up with TRBD1. Specimen: peripheral blood, collected in a trial of Ad26.COV2.S vaccine versus placebo. The origin of this receptor is a person between 18 and 65 years old who received the Ad26.COV2.S COVID-19 vaccine or a placebo. The CDR3 loop reads CASSKGTGGILYEQFF. Written as DNA, the CDR3 is TGTGCCAGCAGTAAAGGGACAGGGGGTATATTGTATGAGCAGTTCTTC.